This paragraph covers one T cell receptor (beta chain) sequence. The antigen is not known. These data come from a study of beta chain features in type 1 diabetes. Whole-study findings and limits: Patients with Type 1 diabetes showed moderately but significantly shorter TCRB CDR3s in all four CD4+ subsets.

The whole isolated RNA underwent reverse transcription, so sequencing captured expressed TCRB transcripts. Here immunoSEQ multiplex PCR was the method, and the copy in TCRdb shows in-frame clones only, minus some. The repertoire has 200,000 to 250,000 clones, 25% to 30% of them found once; the top ten carry 4%. Sequences were obtained from central memory CD4+ T cells from blood. The source of this sequence is a man aged 30 to 39 in good health.

CDR3 nucleotide sequence: TGTGCCAGCAGCGTAGAGTCCCACCCGCGAGATACGCAGTATTTT. Amino acid sequence: CASSVESHPRDTQYF. The V and J genes are TRBV9 and TRBJ2-3; D unclear. Per the germline V gene, CDR1 is SGDLS and CDR2 is YYNGEE. The V gene lost 0 bases and the J gene lost 5 bases, with 13 bases spanning the gap. The length of the CDR3 is 15 residues.